The T cell receptor beta chain described here comes from a study of cytomegalovirus exposure and HLA in healthy donors. The germline V and J ends were trimmed by 5 bases and 6 bases, with 10 bases remaining between them. This CDR3 has 13 amino acids. Germline CDR1 reads MNHEY; CDR2 reads SVGAGI. Primers included in the PCR were 60 Vbeta and 13 Jbeta primers. TCRdb keeps only in-frame clones here, not all; method: immunoSEQ multiplex PCR. In the table there are approximately 190,000 clones, 80% to 90% of which are singletons. Sequenced material: PBMCs. The sequence was collected from a man aged 40-49 years in good health and CMV-seropositive. The chain employs TRBV6-5 and TRBJ2-2, with D possibly TRBD2 on 6 matching bases. The CDR3 loop is CASSTRDSGELFF. For the CDR3, the DNA is TGTGCCAGCAGTACCCGGGACTCCGGGGAGCTGTTTTTT.